Listed here are 5 T cell receptor beta chains from one sample, sequenced in a study of blood T cells in healthy people across ages. It was with a sample-barcoded 5' primer and a J-beta primer mix that a second PCR of roughly 7 to 12 cycles was run. TCRdb redid the calling of the 5' RACE reads with MiXCR, one entry per CDR3 protein. There are 980,000 or so distinct CDR3 sequences in the sample; 40% to 60% occur only once, and around an eighth lies in the top ten. The material sequenced was blood. These receptors all come from a man aged 25 to 45 in good health.

Only one count was recorded for this clonotype. This chain uses TRBV6-5 with TRBJ1-6, with D perhaps matching TRBD1 (6 bases). The length of the CDR3 is 16 residues. Germline V CDR1 and CDR2: MNHEY, SVGAGI. V lost 2 bases, J lost 4 bases, and 12 bases lay in between. The CDR3 region is CASSYTAGEYNSPLHF. CDR3 nucleotides: TGTGCCAGCAGTTACACCGCAGGGGAATATAATTCACCCCTCCACTTT.

The chain combines TRBV4-1 with TRBJ1-4, with TRBD1 as a possible D gene (6 bases). With 0 bases removed from V and 8 bases from J, the gap between germline ends came to 13 bases. The germline V gene encodes CDR1 MGHRA and CDR2 YSYEKL. The CDR3 runs 15 residues. The CDR3 DNA reads TGCGCCAGCAGCCAAGATCAAGGAGGGGGGGAAAAACTGTTTTTT. Its translation is CASSQDQGGGEKLFF.

The chain combines TRBV7-3 with TRBJ2-7; D ambiguous. This CDR3 has 13 amino acids. Germline CDR1 is SGHTA and CDR2 is FQGTGA. V was shortened by 3 bases and J by 7 bases, with 13 bases between the two germline ends. Written as DNA, the CDR3 is TGTGCCAGCAGCTTGATTACGTGGGGAGAGCAGTACTTC. It codes for CASSLITWGEQYF.

The chain combines TRBV3-1 with TRBJ2-1, with D possibly matching TRBD2 (6 bases). In germline, CDR1 is LGHDT, CDR2 YNNKEL (reference sequence). The CDR3 length is 13 residues. Trimming removed 3 bases from V and 7 bases from J, with 10 bases in between. Here the CDR3 reads CASSHTSLNEQFF. In DNA form, the CDR3 reads TGTGCCAGCAGCCATACTAGCTTGAATGAGCAGTTCTTC.

This chain uses TRBV27 with TRBJ1-1; no definite D call. This CDR3 has 13 amino acids. Germline V gives CDR1 MNHEY, CDR2 SMNVEV (reference sequence). Trimming took off 5 bases at V and 1 base at J, with 8 bases between the two ends. This chain's CDR3 is CASSITGNTEAFF. The CDR3 bases are TGTGCCAGCAGTATAACGGGGAACACTGAAGCTTTCTTT.